A single sample gave rise to the 8 T cell receptor beta chains below, sequenced in a study of CD8 T cells in ankylosing spondylitis. Whole-study results and caveats: Made up of under ten highly homologous variants, a TCR beta motif appeared characteristic of ankylosing spondylitis blood.

For these receptors, no antigen is known. Each CDR3 protein gets one entry after TCRdb re-called the 5' RACE reads with MiXCR. The data hold 700,000 to 1,000,000 distinct CDR3 sequences, with over 9.5% observed a single time. Material for sequencing was blood, either unsorted or a sorted T cell fraction (not recorded which). The receptors stem from a male donor with ankylosing spondylitis.

The chain joins TRBV29-1 to TRBJ2-1; 9 bases are shared with TRBD1. Germline CDR1 SQVTM, CDR2 ANQGSEA. CDR3 length: 13 residues. The trim removed 8 bases at V and 6 bases at J, leaving 8 bases unmatched. The CDR3 nucleotides read TGCAGCATTCGGACAGGGGTCGGCAATGAGCAGTTCTTC. It specifies CSIRTGVGNEQFF.

This clonotype has a count of ten or more. The chain joins TRBV7-9 to TRBJ1-1; possibly TRBD1 for D (6 bases). This CDR3 comprises 12 residues. V was shortened by 2 bases and J by 8 bases, with 9 bases between the two germline ends. The germline V gene has CDR1 SEHNR and CDR2 FQNEAQ (reference sequence). The CDR3 region is CASSLPGTEAFF. Here the CDR3 DNA reads TGTGCCAGCAGCTTACCGGGGACAGAAGCTTTCTTT.

This clonotype was observed at least ten times. This sequence joins TRBV20-1 and TRBJ2-1, with 7 bases identical to TRBD1. V lost 8 bases and J lost 2; bases outside the gene matches: 6. The germline V gene has CDR1 DFQATT and CDR2 SNEGSKA (reference sequence). This CDR3 comprises 13 residues. This CDR3 reads CSRSGTAYNEQFF. Written as DNA, the CDR3 is TGCAGTCGCTCCGGGACAGCCTACAATGAGCAGTTCTTC.

This chain links TRBV12-3 or TRBV12-4 with TRBJ1-1; no reliable D call. CDR3 length equals 14 residues. V was pared by 7 bases and J by 3 bases, with 15 bases between. CDR3 in DNA: TGTGCCAGCAACACAGACACGTACTACACTGAAGCTTTCTTT. Encoded protein: CASNTDTYYTEAFF.

This clonotype turned up a few times. The chain uses TRBV20-1 and TRBJ2-5; 9 bases match TRBD2. This CDR3 is 15 amino acids long. The ends lost 3 bases at V and 5 bases at J; junction bases unmatched: 10. Germline CDR1 reads DFQATT; CDR2 reads SNEGSKA (reference sequence). CDR3 sequence (DNA): TGCAGTGCTAGGGTAGCGGGGGCTCCCGGGGAGACCCAGTACTTC. This gives the protein CSARVAGAPGETQYF.

This chain uses TRBV28 with TRBJ2-7; no clear D. The germline CDR1 and CDR2 sequences are MDHEN and SYDVKM. The ends were cut back, 7 bases at V and 4 bases at J, with 11 bases in the middle. The CDR3 extends over 12 amino acids. This CDR3 reads CASTGTDYEQYF. The CDR3 region has the DNA TGTGCCAGCACCGGCACAGATTACGAGCAGTACTTC.

This clonotype was found a few times. The rearrangement links TRBV15 to TRBJ1-5; 9 bases are a match to TRBD1. J was trimmed by 7 bases and V by 0 bases; bases with no gene match: 4. CDR3 length equals 15 residues. Germline lookup yields CDR1 LNHNV and CDR2 YYDKDF (reference sequence). For the CDR3, the DNA is TGTGCCACCAGCAGAGATGAGACAGGGGGACAGCCCCAGCATTTT. This codes for CATSRDETGGQPQHF.

The rearrangement links TRBV18 to TRBJ2-1; 8 bases are a match to TRBD1. Per germline, CDR1 KGHSH and CDR2 LQKENI. The CDR3 is 16 amino acids. Losses at the gene ends were 5 bases for V and 9 bases for J; bases not matched to a gene: 15. The CDR3 nucleotides are TGTGCCAGCTCATCAACCACAACAGGGGGGCAGGTTGAGCAGTTCTTC. Protein: CASSSTTTGGQVEQFF.